The 32 T cell receptor beta chains below come from one sample, sequenced in a study of blood T cell repertoires in COVID-19. TCRdb's table, derived via immunoSEQ multiplex PCR, lists solely in-frame clones and lacks some. Of a few hundred thousand clones listed, more than 80% are singletons. The sample was peripheral blood. Receptors were obtained from a woman in her thirties with active or convalescent COVID-19.

The rearrangement joins TRBV7-3 to TRBJ1-2, with 7 bases aligning to TRBD1. Germline V gene sequence: CDR1 SGHTA, CDR2 FQGTGA. V shed 0 bases and J 3 bases; nucleotides not matched to a gene: 4. The CDR3 loop spans 15 amino acids. CDR3 nucleotides: TGTGCCAGCAGCTTAACCCGGACAGGATACTATGGCTACACCTTC. It encodes CASSLTRTGYYGYTF. The full variable domain, in which reference TRBV7-3 and TRBJ1-2 provide the parts outside the CDR3, is GAGVSQTPSNKVTEKGKYVELRCDPISGHTALYWYRQSLGQGPEFLIYFQGTGAADDSGLPNDRFFAVRPEGSVSTLKIQRTERGDSAVYLCASSLTRTGYYGYTFGSGTRLTVV.

The chain recombines TRBV7-2 with TRBJ2-1, with D possibly TRBD2 on 6 matching bases. The V end was cut by 5 bases, the J end by 8 bases, with 10 bases between. CDR1 is SGHTA and CDR2 is FQGNSA in the germline V gene. This CDR3 contains 12 residues. In DNA form, the CDR3 reads TGTGCCAGCAGCGGCCCTAGCGATGAGCAGTTCTTC. This sequence encodes CASSGPSDEQFF.

This chain connects TRBV28 to TRBJ2-7; TRBD2 matches 8 bases. Germline trimming cut 9 bases from V and 4 bases from J; bases unmatched to any gene: 17. CDR3 size: 16 residues. Looked up from germline, CDR1 is MDHEN and CDR2 is SYDVKM. The CDR3 region has the DNA TGTGCCAGTTCCTCACCGGGGGGACTAGGAAATTACGAGCAGTACTTC. Its translation: CASSSPGGLGNYEQYF.

The chain carries TRBV7-2 and TRBJ2-7; 8 bases are shared with TRBD2. Germline V CDR1 and CDR2: SGHTA, FQGNSA. The junction had 7 bases not matched to a gene; V was cut back by 1 base and J by 5 bases. The CDR3 consists of 15 residues. In DNA form, the CDR3 reads TGTGCCAGCAGCTTAGTGACTAGCGAGGTCCACGAGCAGTACTTC. Protein: CASSLVTSEVHEQYF. The complete variable domain, with remaining parts taken from reference TRBV7-2 and TRBJ2-7, reads GAGVSQSPSNKVTEKGKDVELRCDPISGHTALYWYRQSLGQGLEFLIYFQGNSAPDKSGLPSDRFSAERTGGSVSTLTIQRTQQEDSAVYLCASSLVTSEVHEQYFGPGTRLTVT.

The chain employs TRBV7-8 and TRBJ2-7; no clear D. V dropped 5 bases and J dropped 0 bases, with 5 bases sitting between them. Germline values: CDR1 SGHVS, CDR2 FQNEAQ. There are 12 residues in the CDR3. CDR3 in DNA: TGTGCCAGCAGCCTCGGCTCCTACGAGCAGTACTTC. Translated: CASSLGSYEQYF.

The chain employs TRBV4-3 and TRBJ1-2; the match to TRBD1 covers 7 bases. CDR1 is LGHNA and CDR2 is YSLEER in the germline V gene. The CDR3 runs 17 residues. Unmatched junction bases numbered 9, after V lost 0 bases and J lost 2 bases. Here the CDR3 DNA reads TGCGCCAGCAGCCAAGAAACTCGGACAGGTCTAAACTATGGCTACACCTTC. Its translation: CASSQETRTGLNYGYTF.

The chain has TRBV19 and TRBJ2-6, with D perhaps TRBD1 (5 bases). Germline V lookup: CDR1 LNHDA, CDR2 SQIVND (reference sequence). CDR3 length equals 14 residues. The V end was cut by 3 bases, the J end by 4 bases, with 7 bases between. This CDR3 reads CASSIGAGANVLTF. Written as DNA, the CDR3 is TGTGCCAGTAGTATTGGGGCCGGGGCCAACGTCCTGACTTTC.

This chain connects TRBV18 to TRBJ1-1; a weak D match, TRBD1 (6 bases). Germline V gene data show CDR1 as KGHSH and CDR2 as LQKENI. The CDR3 sequence is 15 residues long. The ends were cut back, 2 bases at V and 6 bases at J, with 16 bases in the middle. The CDR3 sequence is CASSPETGSIAEAFF. CDR3 coding DNA: TGTGCCAGCTCACCAGAGACAGGATCTATCGCTGAAGCTTTCTTT.

The chain combines TRBV6-5 with TRBJ2-3, with no clear D. The V end lost 4 bases, the J end lost 4 bases, and 12 bases lay between the germline ends. CDR3 length: 14 amino acids. Germline CDR1 MNHEY, CDR2 SVGAGI. CDR3 residues: CASSLVVQADTQYF. The CDR3 DNA sequence: TGTGCCAGCAGTTTGGTTGTACAAGCAGATACGCAGTATTTT.

The chain links TRBV2 to TRBJ2-3; D remains ambiguous. The germline V gene has CDR1 SNHLY and CDR2 FYNNEI. The CDR3 is 13 residues long. V lost 8 bases, J lost 2 bases, and 11 bases lay in between. CDR3 in amino acids: CASAKQSTDTQYF. The CDR3 region has the DNA TGTGCCAGCGCGAAGCAATCCACAGATACGCAGTATTTT.

The chain uses TRBV6-4 and TRBJ2-7; TRBD1 matches 10 bases. V lost 3 bases to trimming and J lost 5 bases; unmatched junction nucleotides: 10. The CDR3 is made up of 16 amino acids. The germline CDR1 and CDR2 sequences are MRHNA and SNTAGT. CDR3: CASSDFVEDRGNEQYF. In DNA form, the CDR3 reads TGTGCCAGCAGTGATTTCGTGGAGGACAGGGGGAACGAGCAGTACTTC.

The chain joins TRBV2 to TRBJ1-1; D not resolved. Trimming took 10 bases from V and 2 from J, leaving 14 bases between them. Germline-derived CDR1 and CDR2 are SNHLY and FYNNEI. The CDR3 loop spans 13 amino acids. For the CDR3, the DNA is TGTGCCACCCTGCGGGAGAAAAACACTGAAGCTTTCTTT. This encodes CATLREKNTEAFF.

This clone came up once. Other DNA sequences of this sample code for an identical CDR3. The chain joins TRBV7-2 to TRBJ2-5, with 8 nucleotides matching TRBD1. CDR1 is SGHTA, CDR2 FQGNSA, per germline. V lost 0 bases, J lost 5 bases, and 5 bases stayed unmatched. The CDR3 spans 15 residues. The chain's CDR3 is CASSLARGRGETQYF. CDR3 sequence (DNA): TGTGCCAGCAGCTTAGCCAGGGGGCGTGGGGAGACCCAGTACTTC.

V gene TRBV3-1 (or the pseudogene TRBV3-2) combines with J gene TRBJ2-1; TRBD2 matches 9 bases. Germline-derived CDR1 and CDR2 are LGHDT and YNNKEL (reference sequence). The CDR3 runs to 16 residues. V shed 0 bases and J 7 bases; nucleotides not matched to a gene: 7. DNA for the CDR3: TGTGCCAGCAGCCAAGATTGGGGCGGGGGGGCTAATGAGCAGTTCTTC. This sequence encodes CASSQDWGGGANEQFF.

This clone was found once. CDR3 sequence (DNA): TGTGCCAGCACCCAGGGGCAGGGCAACTATGGCTACACCTTC. Its protein product is CASTQGQGNYGYTF. The chain is built from TRBV7-9 and TRBJ1-2; D perhaps matches TRBD1 (6 bases). Germline V gives CDR1 SEHNR, CDR2 FQNEAQ (reference sequence). Between the trimmed V and J ends, which lost 7 bases and 2 bases, there was a span of 14 bases. The CDR3 has 14 residues. Using reference TRBV7-9 and TRBJ1-2 for the parts outside the CDR3, the full variable domain is DTGVSQNPRHKITKRGQNVTFRCDPISEHNRLYWYRQTLGQGPEFLTYFQNEAQLEKSRLLSDRFSAERPKGSFSTLEIQRTEQGDSAMYLCASTQGQGNYGYTFGSGTRLTVV.

This chain connects TRBV6-5 to TRBJ1-5, with 9 positions matching TRBD1. This CDR3 spans 15 amino acids. The germline V gene encodes CDR1 MNHEY and CDR2 SVGAGI. V lost 8 bases, J lost 2 bases, and 7 bases stayed unmatched. Here the CDR3 reads CASGGQGGGNQPQHF. In DNA form, the CDR3 reads TGTGCCAGCGGGGGACAGGGTGGGGGCAATCAGCCCCAGCATTTT.

The rearrangement links TRBV9 to TRBJ2-5; possible D gene TRBD1, 6 bases. The CDR3 has 15 amino acids. The germline gives CDR1 SGDLS, CDR2 YYNGEE. The V end was cut by 3 bases, the J end by 5 bases, with 17 bases between. CDR3: CASSAVQGIGETQYF. The CDR3 bases are TGTGCCAGCAGCGCAGTCCAGGGGATTGGGGAGACCCAGTACTTC.

In nucleotides, the CDR3 is TGTGCCAGCAGCGTAGAGGGCAGGGGGACGGTTGAGCAGTTCTTC. Its protein product is CASSVEGRGTVEQFF. This sequence joins TRBV9 and TRBJ2-1; 7 bases are shared with TRBD1. The V segment lost 0 bases and the J segment 9 bases; nucleotides outside the gene matches: 9. Germline V gives CDR1 SGDLS, CDR2 YYNGEE. This CDR3 spans 15 amino acids.

This clone was seen a few times. The chain is built from TRBV3-1 (or the pseudogene TRBV3-2) and TRBJ1-2; tentative D call: TRBD1 (6 bases). From germline, CDR1 is LGHDT and CDR2 YNNKEL (reference sequence). The CDR3 spans 13 residues. V lost 2 bases and J lost 8, with 12 bases in between. The CDR3 here is CASSQNREGGYTF. Written as DNA, the CDR3 is TGTGCCAGCAGCCAAAACAGGGAAGGAGGCTACACCTTC.

This clone was recorded only once. V and J are TRBV7-9 and TRBJ2-1; D perhaps matches TRBD1 (6 bases). The V gene's germline CDR1 is SEHNR and CDR2 FQNEAQ (reference sequence). V gave up 3 bases and J gave up 7 bases, with 13 bases separating them. CDR3 size: 14 residues. The CDR3 reads CASSFRTEGNEQFF. CDR3 sequence (DNA): TGTGCCAGCAGCTTTCGGACAGAGGGTAATGAGCAGTTCTTC. Full variable domain (outside the CDR3, taken from reference TRBV7-9 and TRBJ2-1): DTGVSQNPRHKITKRGQNVTFRCDPISEHNRLYWYRQTLGQGPEFLTYFQNEAQLEKSRLLSDRFSAERPKGSFSTLEIQRTEQGDSAMYLCASSFRTEGNEQFFGPGTRLTVL.

The chain recombines TRBV13 with TRBJ1-1, with TRBD1 as a possible D gene (6 bases). This CDR3 has 15 residues. V lost 3 bases and J lost 4, with 15 bases in between. The V gene's germline CDR1 is PRHDT and CDR2 FYEKMQ (reference sequence). The CDR3 region has the DNA TGTGCCAGCAGCTTGGACAGCGGGGGTCCCACTGAAGCTTTCTTT. It encodes CASSLDSGGPTEAFF. The full variable domain, its missing parts supplied by reference TRBV13 and TRBJ1-1, is AAGVIQSPRHLIKEKRETATLKCYPIPRHDTVYWYQQGPGQDPQFLISFYEKMQSDKGSIPDRFSAQQFSDYHSELNMSSLELGDSALYFCASSLDSGGPTEAFFGQGTRLTVV.

This clone was found a few times. V and J are TRBV7-2 and TRBJ1-1; the D gene is possibly TRBD1 (5 bases). Trimming shortened V by 3 bases and J by 7 bases, and 15 bases separated the two germline ends. Germline loops: CDR1 SGHTA, CDR2 FQGNSA. The CDR3 is made up of 14 amino acids. CDR3 in DNA: TGTGCCAGCAGCTTGGGGCAGGGAGGATATGAAGCTTTCTTT. Its protein product is CASSLGQGGYEAFF.

The chain carries TRBV7-2 and TRBJ1-2; 11 bases line up with TRBD1. V lost 7 bases to trimming and J lost 6 bases; unmatched junction nucleotides: 10. Germline CDR1 and CDR2: SGHTA and FQGNSA. This CDR3 is built from 15 residues. CDR3 DNA: TGTGCCAGCACCCCCCCCAGGACAGGGGGCCATGGCTACACCTTC. Its protein product is CASTPPRTGGHGYTF.

The chain is built from TRBV9 and TRBJ2-1, with D tentatively TRBD2 (6 bases). The germline CDR1 and CDR2 sequences are SGDLS and YYNGEE. The length of the CDR3 is 16 residues. V was shortened by 0 bases and J by 10 bases, with 20 bases between the two germline ends. The CDR3: CASSVVGGGKQQEQFF. As DNA, the CDR3 is TGTGCCAGCAGCGTAGTTGGGGGAGGAAAACAACAAGAGCAGTTCTTC. The full variable domain, completed using reference TRBV9 and TRBJ2-1, is DSGVTQTPKHLITATGQRVTLRCSPRSGDLSVYWYQQSLDQGLQFLIQYYNGEERAKGNILERFSAQQFPDLHSELNLSSLELGDSALYFCASSVVGGGKQQEQFFGPGTRLTVL.

The V and J genes are TRBV28 and TRBJ1-2; D remains unclear. The CDR3 covers 15 residues. Germline V gene lookup returns CDR1 MDHEN and CDR2 SYDVKM. V shed 5 bases and J shed 8 bases, with 21 bases lying between them. The CDR3 sequence: CASSGREGSMWGYTF. CDR3 DNA sequence: TGTGCCAGCAGTGGCCGGGAGGGTTCGATGTGGGGCTACACCTTC.

The chain carries TRBV9 and TRBJ1-5; D perhaps matches TRBD1 (5 bases). This CDR3 is built from 14 residues. Germline V gene lookup returns CDR1 SGDLS and CDR2 YYNGEE. The V end lost 4 bases, the J end lost 6 bases, and 14 bases lay between the germline ends. The CDR3 loop is CASSPQGYGQPQHF. The CDR3 nucleotides are TGTGCCAGCAGCCCCCAGGGTTACGGTCAGCCCCAGCATTTT.

J is TRBJ2-7 and V is TRBV30; D is ambiguous. V was cut by 3 bases and J by 6 bases, with 12 bases left in between. There are 12 residues in the CDR3. CDR1 is GTSNPN and CDR2 is SVGIG in the germline V gene (reference sequence). The CDR3 DNA sequence: TGTGCCTGGAGGTTGGATCGCGGCGAGCAGTACTTC. Translation gives CAWRLDRGEQYF.

The chain couples TRBV19 to TRBJ1-5; D unclear. CDR3 length: 14 residues. V lost 3 bases and J lost 8, with 14 bases in between. In germline, CDR1 is LNHDA, CDR2 SQIVND (reference sequence). The CDR3 region is CASSIFREVKPQHF. The DNA of the CDR3 is TGTGCCAGTAGTATCTTTAGAGAGGTCAAGCCCCAGCATTTT. The variable domain in full, completed from reference TRBV19 and TRBJ1-5, reads DGGITQSPKYLFRKEGQNVTLSCEQNLNHDAMYWYRQDPGQGLRLIYYSQIVNDFQKGDIAEGYSVSREKKESFPLTVTSAQKNPTAFYLCASSIFREVKPQHFGDGTRLSIL.

This clone was detected once. The chain is built from TRBV18 and TRBJ1-2, with TRBD1 matching 7 bases. CDR3 length equals 16 residues. V gave up 2 bases and J gave up 4 bases; unmatched junction bases: 10. Germline CDR1 is KGHSH and CDR2 is LQKENI. Written as DNA, the CDR3 is TGTGCCAGCTCACCAAGTCGGGCCGGGGACAGCTATGGCTACACCTTC. Its protein is CASSPSRAGDSYGYTF.

V gene TRBV7-9 combines with J gene TRBJ2-7; 9 nucleotides line up with TRBD1. Germline loops: CDR1 SEHNR, CDR2 FQNEAQ (reference sequence). J was trimmed by 4 bases and V by 0 bases; bases with no gene match: 13. This CDR3 spans 18 amino acids. CDR3 residues: CASSLATGGVRIAYEQYF. The CDR3 DNA follows: TGTGCCAGCAGCTTAGCAACAGGGGGCGTTCGGATCGCGTACGAGCAGTACTTC.

In DNA, the CDR3 is TGTGCCAGCAGTTTCCGGACAGGGGTGGAGACCCAGTACTTC. It codes for CASSFRTGVETQYF. The V and J genes are TRBV27 and TRBJ2-5; 9 positions agree with TRBD1. V gave up 3 bases and J gave up 5 bases; unmatched junction bases: 4. CDR1 MNHEY and CDR2 SMNVEV come from the germline V gene (reference sequence). The CDR3 sequence is 14 residues long.

The chain links TRBV7-8 to TRBJ1-6, with 10 bases fitting TRBD1. Germline V lookup: CDR1 SGHVS, CDR2 FQNEAQ. This CDR3 region has 16 residues. Losses at the gene ends were 4 bases for V and 8 bases for J; bases not matched to a gene: 8. CDR3: CASSSGTGVWDSPLHF. CDR3 nucleotides: TGTGCCAGCAGCTCCGGGACAGGGGTTTGGGATTCACCCCTCCACTTT.